These 22 T cell receptor beta chains were sequenced from one sample in a study of tumor-infiltrating lymphocytes in primary liver carcinoma. A constant-region primer primed TCR beta cDNA synthesis from roughly 520 ng of total RNA. Slightly modified ARM-PCR served as the procedure for the TCR beta libraries. These libraries came from three rounds of nested multiplex PCR. PCR rounds one and two used TRBV1-TRBV30 forward primers with a C-beta reverse primer for 10 cycles each. TCRdb re-analysed the multiplex PCR reads in MiXCR, keeping a single row per CDR3 protein. In the table there are about 310,000 distinct CDR3 sequences, more than 55% of which are singletons. Unsorted whole blood supplied the RNA, and germline DNA was extracted too. The sequenced sample consisted of peripheral blood. Every receptor here comes from a woman younger than 45 with primary liver carcinoma and hepatitis B virus infection.

About this clonotype itself: This may be a read error, as it is one base from a much larger clone. Lacking the conserved final phenylalanine or tryptophan, this CDR3 likely reflects a read error. The chain employs TRBV11-2 and TRBJ2-3; no clear D gene. Germline-derived CDR1 and CDR2 are SGHAT and FQNNGV. The CDR3 contains 14 residues. CDR3 loop: CAGSPAGGTDTQYS. In DNA form, the CDR3 reads TGTGCCGGCAGCCCCGCCGGCGGAACAGATACGCAGTATTCT.

On this clonotype itself: This sequence may be a read error, since a much larger clone differs from it by one base. The chain is built from TRBV4-2 and TRBJ2-2, with 12 bases aligning to TRBD2. The ends lost 3 bases at V and 2 bases at J; junction bases unmatched: 4. Per germline, CDR1 LGHNA and CDR2 YNFKEQ. This CDR3 is 17 amino acids long. CDR3 nucleotide sequence: TGTGCCAGCAGCCAGAGGACTAGCGGGACCAACACCGGGGAGCTGTTTTTT. Amino acid sequence: CASSQRTSGTNTGELFF.

The chain combines TRBV11-2 with TRBJ1-2, with a weak D call TRBD1 (5 bases). CDR3 size: 14 residues. The V gene's germline CDR1 is SGHAT and CDR2 FQNNGV. The V end was cut by 7 bases, the J end by 3 bases, with 15 bases between. The CDR3: CASTRAGSDYGYTF. CDR3 nucleotides: TGTGCCAGCACCCGGGCAGGGAGTGACTATGGCTACACCTTC.

In the case of this clonotype: A read error may account for a junction end that differs from germline. V gene TRBV11-2 combines with J gene TRBJ1-1; D is unclear. Germline values: CDR1 SGHAT, CDR2 FQNNGV. The CDR3 spans 14 residues. CDR3 residues: CASSLNHGNTETFF. CDR3 DNA: TGTGCCAGCAGCTTGAATCATGGGAACACTGAAACTTTCTTT.

Concerning this clonotype itself: One base away lies a much larger clone, so this may be a sequencing read error. The V gene is TRBV6-5, the J gene TRBJ2-3; TRBD2 agrees at 11 bases. From germline, CDR1 is MNHEY and CDR2 SVGAGI. There are 17 residues in the CDR3. The CDR3, as DNA: TGTGCCAGCCGTCCGGCGGTAGCGGGAGGGGGCACAGGTACGCAGTATTTT. Protein sequence: CASRPAVAGGGTGTQYF.

A remark on this clonotype: The germline gene is not matched at one end of the junction; a read error may be the cause. This chain joins TRBV4-1 and TRBJ2-2; 7 bases fit TRBD1. The length of the CDR3 is 17 residues. CDR1 MGHRA and CDR2 YSYEKL come from the germline V gene. The CDR3: CASSQRTGMKNTRELFF. DNA of the CDR3: TGCGCCAGCAGCCAACGGACAGGCATGAAGAACACCAGGGAGTTGTTTTTT.

The chain combines TRBV2 with TRBJ1-5, with D possibly being TRBD1 (5 bases). CDR1 is SNHLY, CDR2 FYNNEI, per germline. Trimming left V 1 base short and J 2 bases short, with 9 bases between. This CDR3 region has 15 residues. Here the CDR3 reads CASSEGAGRNQPQHF. CDR3 bases: TGTGCCAGCAGTGAAGGGGCGGGACGCAATCAGCCCCAGCATTTT.

The chain carries TRBV7-9 and TRBJ1-1; no firm D call. V lost 1 base to trimming and J lost 4 bases, with 13 bases between them. CDR3 length: 15 residues. Germline CDR1 and CDR2: SEHNR and FQNEAQ (reference sequence). The CDR3 protein is CASSLEGNVGTEAFF. The CDR3 nucleotides are TGTGCCAGCAGCTTAGAGGGCAACGTAGGCACTGAAGCTTTCTTT.

As to this clonotype: Being one base from a much bigger clone, this may be a read error. The rearrangement joins TRBV29-1 to TRBJ2-1; no clear D gene. This CDR3 region has 12 residues. Germline CDR1 and CDR2: SQVTM and ANQGSEA. CDR3 DNA sequence: TGCAGCGTTCGACACCAGTCCAATGAGCAGTCCTTC. The encoded protein is CSVRHQSNEQSF.

About this clonotype itself: This clone may be a read error of a much larger clone one base away. The V gene is TRBV4-3, the J gene TRBJ2-2, with D possibly being TRBD1 (5 bases). The CDR3 is made up of 16 amino acids. Germline V gene data show CDR1 as LGHNA and CDR2 as YSLEER. With 0 bases removed from V and 3 bases from J, the gap between germline ends came to 11 bases. The CDR3 coding sequence is TGCGCCAGCAGCCAAGAAGGACATGTGTACACCGGGGAGCTGTTTTTT. Encoded protein: CASSQEGHVYTGELFF.

This clonotype was seen ten or more times. The V and J genes are TRBV29-1 and TRBJ2-3, with 10 bases identical to TRBD2. CDR3 length: 16 residues. From germline, CDR1 is SQVTM and CDR2 ANQGSEA. V shed 1 base and J 5 bases; nucleotides not matched to a gene: 9. The CDR3 coding sequence is TGCAGCGTTGAAGTCCTTCCTCTAGCGGGAGTAGATACGCAGTATTTT. This translates into CSVEVLPLAGVDTQYF.

The rearrangement links TRBV5-4 to TRBJ2-7, with 9 bases that match TRBD2. Germline V gives CDR1 SGHNT, CDR2 YYREEE (reference sequence). V lost 4 bases to trimming and J lost 5 bases; unmatched junction nucleotides: 13. This CDR3 comprises 16 residues. CDR3 region: CASSRVGASGNNEQYF. CDR3 nucleotides: TGTGCCAGCAGCCGGGTTGGGGCTAGCGGGAACAACGAGCAGTACTTC.

In regard to this clonotype: Given a much more abundant clone one base away, this may be a read error. The chain links TRBV6-6 to TRBJ2-7; no clear D. CDR3 length: 13 residues. CDR1 is MNHNY, CDR2 SVGAGI, per germline (reference sequence). V lost 3 bases and J 3 bases, leaving 9 bases between the germline ends. CDR3 DNA sequence: TGTGCCAGCAGTTATGTCGGCCTCTACGAGCAGTACTTC. As protein: CASSYVGLYEQYF.

Notes on this clonotype: Mismatch with germline at one junction end may stem from a read error. This chain uses TRBV11-2 with TRBJ2-1; possibly TRBD2 for D (6 bases). The CDR3 contains 15 residues. CDR1 and CDR2 from the germline V gene are SGHAT and FQNNGV. CDR3 amino acids: CASSSVLANYNEQFF. The CDR3 coding sequence is TGTGCAAGCAGCTCGGTACTAGCAAACTACAATGAGCAGTTCTTC.

The V and J genes are TRBV10-2 and TRBJ2-1; the match to TRBD2 covers 7 bases. From germline, CDR1 is WSHSY and CDR2 SAAADI. V trimming: 5 bases; J trimming: 6 bases; junction bases outside the gene matches: 7. The CDR3 extends over 14 amino acids. CDR3 coding DNA: TGCGCCAGCAGTCCCCAGCGGGGTATCAATGAGCAGTTCTTC. Translating it yields CASSPQRGINEQFF.

As regards this clonotype: This may be a read error: a much more frequent sequence differs by one nucleotide. The chain combines TRBV29-1 with TRBJ2-5; 8 nucleotides line up with TRBD1. The germline CDR1 and CDR2 sequences are SQVTM and ANQGSEA. The length of the CDR3 is 14 residues. The CDR3 bases are TGCAGAGTTGAAGATCGGACAGGGAAAGAGACCCAGTACTTC. This gives the protein CRVEDRTGKETQYF.

In its sample, this clonotype was seen a few times. The chain employs TRBV4-1 and TRBJ2-3; D unresolved. The V gene lost 5 bases and the J gene lost 1 base, with 16 bases spanning the gap. CDR3 length equals 16 residues. Germline V lookup: CDR1 MGHRA, CDR2 YSYEKL. The CDR3 loop is CASSYLPNIGTDTQYF. As DNA, the CDR3 is TGCGCCAGCAGCTACTTGCCCAATATCGGCACAGATACGCAGTATTTT.

With respect to this clonotype: One end of the junction does not line up with germline, which may come from a read error. This chain joins TRBV6-5 and TRBJ2-7; D unclear. CDR3 length: 15 residues. The germline V gene has CDR1 MNHEY and CDR2 SVGAGI. Here the CDR3 DNA reads TGTGCCAGCAGTTACTTACGGCCACCCTCCTACGGGCAGTACTTC. Translated, it gives CASSYLRPPSYGQYF.

This clonotype was recorded at least ten times. The chain has TRBV6-1 and TRBJ2-7; D might be TRBD1 (6 bases). Germline assignment: CDR1 MNHNS and CDR2 SASEGT. The CDR3 spans 14 residues. Between the trimmed V and J ends, which lost 3 bases and 2 bases, there was a span of 11 bases. The CDR3 sequence: CASSEAGVAYEQYF. The CDR3 DNA sequence: TGTGCCAGCAGTGAGGCAGGGGTGGCCTACGAGCAGTACTTC.

As regards this clonotype: This may come from a read error, since a much larger clone is one base off. The gene calls are TRBV6-2 or TRBV6-3 and TRBJ2-3; tentatively, D is TRBD2 (6 bases). From germline, CDR1 is MNHEY and CDR2 SVGEGT. CDR3 length equals 14 residues. The CDR3: CAGSYSGLTDTQYF. The CDR3 DNA reads TGTGCCGGCAGTTACTCGGGACTGACAGATACGCAGTATTTT.

This clonotype was detected many times. The chain combines TRBV12-3 or TRBV12-4 with TRBJ1-5; D may be TRBD1 (5 bases). The CDR3 loop spans 14 amino acids. V gave up 6 bases and J gave up 6 bases, with 15 bases separating them. The DNA for the CDR3 is TGTGCCAGCAGCCCCGTGGGGGGAAGTCAGCCCCAGCATTTT. Encoded protein: CASSPVGGSQPQHF.

In regard to this clonotype: Sequence at one end of the junction differs from germline and may be a read error. The chain is built from TRBV10-3 and TRBJ2-3; D possibly corresponds to TRBD1 (6 bases). This CDR3 has 15 residues. Germline loops: CDR1 ENHRY, CDR2 SYGVKD. This chain's CDR3 is CVISEEGRGRDTQYF. In DNA, the CDR3 is TGTGTCATCAGTGAAGAGGGCAGGGGCAGGGATACGCAGTATTTT.